Below, 13 T cell receptor beta chains from the same sample are listed, as sequenced in a study of T cell responses to AZD1222 COVID-19 vaccine. Here immunoSEQ multiplex PCR was the method, and the copy in TCRdb shows in-frame clones only, minus some. In the table there are 130,000 or so clones, less than 95% of which are singletons. Sequencing used peripheral blood, obtained on day 0 of AZD1222 vaccination. These receptors were collected from an adult in good health.

J is TRBJ1-4 and V is TRBV25-1; possibly TRBD1 for D (6 bases). CDR1 and CDR2 from the germline V gene are MGHDK and SYGVNS. This CDR3 spans 16 amino acids. Trimming stripped 4 bases from V and 2 bases from J, with 14 bases between. CDR3 sequence reads: CASSAQGFWTNEKLFF. Here the CDR3 DNA reads TGTGCCAGCAGTGCCCAGGGGTTCTGGACTAATGAAAAACTGTTTTTT.

The chain employs TRBV28 and TRBJ2-7; 8 nucleotides match TRBD1. There are 13 residues in the CDR3. J was trimmed by 2 bases and V by 6 bases; bases with no gene match: 3. Germline lookup yields CDR1 MDHEN and CDR2 SYDVKM. CDR3 DNA sequence: TGTGCCAGCAGACGGACAGGGACCTACGAGCAGTACTTC. This sequence encodes CASRRTGTYEQYF.

CDR3 residues: CSAEREFNNEQFF. CDR3 sequence (DNA): TGCAGCGCTGAGCGGGAGTTCAACAATGAGCAGTTCTTC. The chain employs TRBV29-1 and TRBJ2-1; 8 bases are a match to TRBD2. This CDR3 is 13 amino acids long. V shed 7 bases, J shed 5 bases, and the junction held 7 bases outside the gene matches. CDR1 and CDR2 (germline): SQVTM, ANQGSEA.

J is TRBJ2-3 and V is TRBV3-1 (or the pseudogene TRBV3-2); 7 bases are a match to TRBD2. The J segment lost 6 bases and the V segment lost 8 bases, leaving 14 bases of the junction unmatched. The germline CDR1 and CDR2 sequences are LGHDT and YNNKEL (reference sequence). The CDR3 has 15 residues. CDR3 nucleotide sequence: TGTGCCAGCCGCCGCTCGGGCTCCGGGGGGGATACGCAGTATTTT. It encodes CASRRSGSGGDTQYF.

The chain couples TRBV28 to TRBJ1-5; D not certain. Trimming took 3 bases from V and 5 from J, leaving 11 bases between them. CDR1 and CDR2 (germline): MDHEN, SYDVKM. The CDR3 has 14 residues. This CDR3 is CASSFPNRDQPQHF. CDR3 nucleotide sequence: TGTGCCAGCAGTTTCCCCAACAGAGATCAGCCCCAGCATTTT.

V usage is TRBV11-2 and J usage is TRBJ2-6, with D perhaps given as TRBD1 or TRBD2 (5 bases each). CDR1 is SGHAT, CDR2 FQNNGV, per germline. V lost 10 bases and J lost 0, with 19 bases in between. This CDR3 has 17 residues. CDR3 amino acids: CATREIGAASGANVLTF. CDR3 nucleotides: TGTGCCACCAGGGAGATCGGGGCCGCCTCTGGGGCCAACGTCCTGACTTTC.

The V call is TRBV19, the J call TRBJ2-1; 12 positions match TRBD2. This CDR3 has 16 amino acids. J was trimmed by 7 bases and V by 7 bases; bases with no gene match: 11. The germline gives CDR1 LNHDA, CDR2 SQIVND (reference sequence). The CDR3 is CASTKGWLAGGNEQFF. Here the CDR3 DNA reads TGTGCCAGTACCAAGGGGTGGCTAGCGGGAGGGAATGAGCAGTTCTTC. Full variable domain (missing parts from reference TRBV19 and TRBJ2-1): DGGITQSPKYLFRKEGQNVTLSCEQNLNHDAMYWYRQDPGQGLRLIYYSQIVNDFQKGDIAEGYSVSREKKESFPLTVTSAQKNPTAFYLCASTKGWLAGGNEQFFGPGTRLTVL.

The sample holds one count of this clone. The chain employs TRBV5-6 and TRBJ2-1; TRBD2 matches at 12 bases. Germline CDR1 reads SGHDT; CDR2 reads YYEEEE. CDR3 length: 13 residues. Unmatched junction bases numbered 3, after V lost 5 bases and J lost 9 bases. In DNA form, the CDR3 reads TGTGCCAGCAGTTTACTAGCGGGAGGTGAGCAGTTCTTC. Residues: CASSLLAGGEQFF.

This chain links TRBV24-1 with TRBJ2-1, with 10 bases fitting TRBD2. In germline, CDR1 is KGHDR, CDR2 SFDVKD. V lost 2 bases, J lost 5 bases, and 14 bases stayed unmatched. The CDR3 has 19 residues. The CDR3 region is CATSDWAPQAGGAHNEQFF. CDR3 DNA sequence: TGTGCCACCAGTGATTGGGCCCCCCAAGCGGGAGGGGCCCACAATGAGCAGTTCTTC.

This chain uses TRBV28 with TRBJ2-3; D remains ambiguous. The CDR3 is 12 amino acids. V was clipped by 5 bases and J by 2 bases, with 5 bases between them. In germline, CDR1 is MDHEN, CDR2 SYDVKM. The CDR3 coding sequence is TGTGCCAGCAGTACGTACACAGATACGCAGTATTTT. It encodes CASSTYTDTQYF.

This clone was detected a few times. The chain employs TRBV19 and TRBJ1-1; D is ambiguous. The CDR3 is 14 amino acids. Germline V gives CDR1 LNHDA, CDR2 SQIVND (reference sequence). V was pared by 3 bases and J by 5 bases, with 13 bases between. In nucleotides, the CDR3 is TGTGCCAGTAGTATGGGCAGAGTATGGACTGAAGCTTTCTTT. Translated: CASSMGRVWTEAFF. Full variable domain (missing parts from reference TRBV19 and TRBJ1-1): DGGITQSPKYLFRKEGQNVTLSCEQNLNHDAMYWYRQDPGQGLRLIYYSQIVNDFQKGDIAEGYSVSREKKESFPLTVTSAQKNPTAFYLCASSMGRVWTEAFFGQGTRLTVV.

This chain uses TRBV5-1 with TRBJ1-2, with a possible D match to TRBD1 (5 bases). This CDR3 is 14 amino acids long. The germline gives CDR1 SGHRS, CDR2 YFSETQ. V dropped 3 bases and J dropped 7 bases, with 16 bases sitting between them. The CDR3 DNA follows: TGCGCCAGCAGCTCCGGGACGACAAGAGGTGGCTACACCTTC. Protein product: CASSSGTTRGGYTF.

The V call is TRBV6-1, the J call TRBJ2-5, with D possibly TRBD1 on 6 matching bases. CDR1 and CDR2 from the germline V gene are MNHNS and SASEGT. The CDR3 runs 14 residues. V gave up 2 bases and J gave up 7 bases, with 14 bases separating them. CDR3 region: CASSEIPGDATQYF. The CDR3 bases are TGTGCCAGCAGTGAAATCCCAGGGGACGCGACCCAGTACTTC.